The 11 T cell receptor beta chains reported below all come from one sample, sequenced in a study of blood T cells in healthy people across ages. Primers used in a second PCR of about 7 to 12 cycles were a sample-barcoded 5' primer and a J-beta primer mix. TCRdb recomputed calls from the 5' RACE reads with MiXCR, one row per CDR3 protein. In the table there are hundreds of thousands of distinct CDR3 sequences, more than 20% of which are singletons. These data were also filed under a second study, of T cells of mothers and their children.

Sample: blood. Receptors originate from a boy aged 5-17 years in good health.

The J gene is TRBJ1-5, the V gene TRBV5-6; D is unclear. Trimming removed 3 bases from V and 1 base from J, with 11 bases in between. Germline lookup yields CDR1 SGHDT and CDR2 YYEEEE. The CDR3 spans 15 residues. The CDR3 loop is CASSSYSQSNQPQHF. CDR3 coding DNA: TGTGCCAGCAGCTCCTACAGTCAAAGCAATCAGCCCCAGCATTTT.

The chain uses TRBV29-1 and TRBJ2-3; perhaps TRBD2 as D (5 bases). The CDR3 length is 15 residues. V shed 6 bases and J shed 4 bases, with 20 bases lying between them. Germline V CDR1 and CDR2: SQVTM, ANQGSEA. The CDR3 sequence: CSVAPPGLSADTQYF. The CDR3 nucleotides are TGCAGCGTCGCACCGCCCGGGCTTAGCGCAGATACGCAGTATTTT.

This clonotype was observed at least ten times. The genes are TRBV5-6 and TRBJ1-2; D gene unclear. The V gene lost 4 bases and the J gene lost 8 bases, with 9 bases spanning the gap. CDR3 length equals 11 residues. Looked up from germline, CDR1 is SGHDT and CDR2 is YYEEEE. In nucleotides, the CDR3 is TGTGCCAGCAGCAGGGATGGCGGCTACACCTTC. Residues: CASSRDGGYTF.

This clonotype has only a few counts. The V gene is TRBV4-1, the J gene TRBJ2-5; D ambiguous. The DNA end favors TRBJ2-7, so the J call may be wrong. CDR1 and CDR2 from the germline V gene are MGHRA and YSYEKL. This CDR3 contains 16 residues. The CDR3 DNA reads TGCGCCAGCAGCCAACTGGGTCTTCCGAGCTCCTACGAGCAGTACTTC. Translation: CASSQLGLPSSYEQYF.

V and J are TRBV20-1 and TRBJ1-1; a possible D gene is TRBD1 (6 bases). This CDR3 has 16 residues. Between the trimmed V and J ends, which lost 6 bases and 4 bases, there was a span of 24 bases. Germline CDR1 and CDR2: DFQATT and SNEGSKA (reference sequence). The CDR3 region is CSASLRGAGWSTEAFF. The CDR3 DNA sequence: TGCAGTGCCTCTCTTCGGGGGGCGGGGTGGTCCACTGAAGCTTTCTTT.

This rearrangement joins TRBV7-2 to TRBJ2-6; D not certain. CDR1 is SGHTA, CDR2 FQGNSA, per germline. Trimming stripped 0 bases from V and 10 bases from J, with 4 bases between. The CDR3 extends over 12 amino acids. Here the CDR3 DNA reads TGTGCCAGCAGCTTAGCCATTAACGTCCTGACTTTC. It translates to CASSLAINVLTF.

In this sample, this clonotype turned up a few times. The rearrangement links TRBV3-1 to TRBJ1-4; D ambiguous. CDR1 LGHDT and CDR2 YNNKEL come from the germline V gene (reference sequence). The CDR3 spans 12 residues. V lost 0 bases and J 10 bases, leaving 6 bases between the germline ends. The CDR3 protein is CASSQDGGKLFF. In DNA form, the CDR3 reads TGTGCCAGCAGCCAAGACGGAGGAAAACTGTTTTTT.

This clonotype showed up many times. The chain combines TRBV5-1 with TRBJ2-5, with D maybe TRBD1 (5 bases). The length of the CDR3 is 13 residues. Germline V gene data show CDR1 as SGHRS and CDR2 as YFSETQ. The V end was cut by 4 bases, the J end by 3 bases, with 10 bases between. In DNA form, the CDR3 reads TGCGCCAGCAGCGTAACAGGTGAAGAGACCCAGTACTTC. Residues: CASSVTGEETQYF.

This clonotype was seen a handful of times. The chain combines TRBV9 with TRBJ2-5, with D perhaps matching TRBD1 or TRBD2 (6 bases each). Trimming removed 0 bases from V and 1 base from J, with 7 bases in between. This CDR3 has 14 residues. The germline V gene has CDR1 SGDLS and CDR2 YYNGEE. In nucleotides, the CDR3 is TGTGCCAGCAGCGTAGGGGGGGCCCAAGAGACCCAGTACTTC. This translates into CASSVGGAQETQYF.

A few counts support this clonotype. This chain connects TRBV29-1 to TRBJ1-2, with D tentatively TRBD1 (5 bases). The CDR3 is 15 amino acids. The germline V gene encodes CDR1 SQVTM and CDR2 ANQGSEA. V was shortened by 4 bases and J by 4 bases, with 19 bases between the two germline ends. CDR3 sequence reads: CSVGAGKGSPYGYTF. Here the CDR3 DNA reads TGCAGCGTTGGGGCAGGGAAAGGCTCTCCCTATGGCTACACCTTC.

V and J are TRBV4-3 and TRBJ1-2; tentative D call: TRBD1 (6 bases). V lost 0 bases to trimming and J lost 8 bases, with 25 bases between them. CDR1 is LGHNA and CDR2 is YSLEER in the germline V gene. CDR3 length equals 18 residues. Here the CDR3 DNA reads TGCGCCAGCAGCCAAGATCGGGCACAGGGCCCTCGGTCGGGGGGCTACACCTTC. This codes for CASSQDRAQGPRSGGYTF.